The 7 T cell receptor beta chains listed next were all sequenced from one sample in a study of shared clonotypes between healthy human individuals. Assay: immunoSEQ multiplex PCR; the TCRdb copy retains only in-frame clones and omits some. The sample holds about 1.1 million clones; about 72% are singletons and the top ten take roughly 0.9%. What was sequenced was memory CD4+ T cells from PBMCs. Subset meaning: CD45RA-negative fraction. The source is a man aged 18 to 29 in good health. Some clones in this sample may be carry-over from other donors' samples.

Concerning this clone itself: At the DNA level, this CDR3 is encoded by other sequences in the same sample as well. V usage is TRBV9 and J usage is TRBJ1-5; D gene unclear. Trimming left V 2 bases short and J 0 bases short, with 6 bases between. This CDR3 has 14 residues. Germline CDR1 reads SGDLS; CDR2 reads YYNGEE. DNA of the CDR3: TGTGCCAGCAGCGTGGGAGATAGCAATCAGCCCCAGCATTTT. This codes for CASSVGDSNQPQHF.

This chain joins TRBV6-1 and TRBJ2-7, with D unresolved. CDR3 length: 12 residues. Germline V lookup: CDR1 MNHNS, CDR2 SASEGT. V was pared by 7 bases and J by 0 bases, with 7 bases between. CDR3 in amino acids: CASKFASYEQYF. The CDR3 region has the DNA TGTGCCAGCAAATTTGCCTCCTACGAGCAGTACTTC.

The gene calls are TRBV4-2 and TRBJ2-5, with D possibly matching TRBD2 (5 bases). The J call is in doubt because the DNA end fits TRBJ2-7 better. Germline CDR1 is LGHNA and CDR2 is YNFKEQ. This CDR3 comprises 16 residues. CDR3 protein: CASSQDPGGGSYEQYF. CDR3 DNA: TGTGCCAGCAGCCAAGATCCCGGAGGTGGGTCCTACGAGCAGTACTTC.

Points on this clone: The same CDR3 can be traced to other DNA sequences in this sample. This chain uses TRBV5-4 with TRBJ2-7; the D call may be TRBD1 or TRBD2 (5 bases each). V lost 4 bases and J 0 bases, leaving 11 bases between the germline ends. This CDR3 has 14 amino acids. Per the germline V gene, CDR1 is SGHNT and CDR2 is YYREEE (reference sequence). The chain's CDR3 is CASSPSGSSYEQYF. In DNA form, the CDR3 reads TGTGCCAGCAGCCCTTCAGGGAGCTCCTACGAGCAGTACTTC.

This chain joins TRBV10-3 and TRBJ2-5, with a possible D match to TRBD1 (6 bases). The CDR3 covers 14 residues. Germline CDR1 is ENHRY and CDR2 is SYGVKD. Trimming pared 8 bases from V and 2 bases from J, leaving 15 bases between. The CDR3 is CAIGRTAIQETQYF. The CDR3 nucleotides read TGTGCCATCGGCCGGACAGCGATTCAAGAGACCCAGTACTTC.

The V call is TRBV5-1, the J call TRBJ2-6, with D uncertain. The CDR3 has 13 amino acids. Germline V lookup: CDR1 SGHRS, CDR2 YFSETQ. Trimming stripped 5 bases from V and 1 base from J, with 4 bases between. The DNA for the CDR3 is TGCGCCAGCAGGGAATCTGGGGCCAACGTCCTGACTTTC. Protein: CASRESGANVLTF. Using reference TRBV5-1 and TRBJ2-6 for the parts outside the CDR3, the full variable domain is KAGVTQTPRYLIKTRGQQVTLSCSPISGHRSVSWYQQTPGQGLQFLFEYFSETQRNKGNFPGRFSGRQFSNSRSEMNVSTLELGDSALYLCASRESGANVLTFGAGSRLTVL.

The chain employs TRBV28 and TRBJ1-5; the D is unclear. The length of the CDR3 is 14 residues. Germline CDR1 and CDR2: MDHEN and SYDVKM. V was cut by 6 bases and J by 2 bases, with 11 bases left in between. DNA of the CDR3: TGTGCCAGCAGCTCGATCAGCGGCAATCAGCCCCAGCATTTT. Encoded protein: CASSSISGNQPQHF.